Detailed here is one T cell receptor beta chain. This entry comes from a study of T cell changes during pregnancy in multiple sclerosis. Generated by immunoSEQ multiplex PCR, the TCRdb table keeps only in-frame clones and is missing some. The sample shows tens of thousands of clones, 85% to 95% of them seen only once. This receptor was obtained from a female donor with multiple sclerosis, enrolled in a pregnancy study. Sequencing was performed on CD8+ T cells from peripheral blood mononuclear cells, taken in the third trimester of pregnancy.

Here the CDR3 DNA reads TGTGCCAGCAGCCCCCGGGGAGTTATGAACAATGAGCAGTTCTTC. Translated, it gives CASSPRGVMNNEQFF. The rearrangement links TRBV9 to TRBJ2-1, with D possibly matching TRBD2 (5 bases). In germline, CDR1 is SGDLS, CDR2 YYNGEE. The CDR3 is 15 residues long. Trimming cost V 4 bases and J 5 bases, with 16 bases left between them.